Listed below are T cell receptor beta chains from one sample, sequenced in a study of radiation and T cells in renal cell carcinoma. Some clones are missing from TCRdb's copy, which holds only in-frame ones; the method was immunoSEQ multiplex PCR. The table shows about 120,000 clones, with 65% to 85% occurring only once. This specimen was blood, taken from a patient whose treatment included radiotherapy and nephrectomy. These TCRs come from a man in his forties or fifties with renal cell carcinoma. Each CDR3 is given with its conserved first and last residue. The D gene is left open where the match is weak. For some rows the clone size is stated as once, few or many, or as a class when expanded; others skip it.

V gene: TRBV27
D gene: TRBD1
clone size: NA
J gene: TRBJ2-5
CDR3 DNA: TGTGCCAGCAGTTCCCGACAGGGGCGCTGGCAAGAGACCCAGTACTTC
CDR3 protein: CASSSRQGRWQETQYF

V gene: TRBV29-1
D gene: TRBD2
clone size: NA
J gene: TRBJ2-1
CDR3 DNA: TGCAGCCTCGGGACTAGCGGGGGGACCGGGAATGAGCAGTTCTTC
CDR3 protein: CSLGTSGGTGNEQFF

V gene: TRBV4-2
D gene: TRBD1
clone size: NA
J gene: TRBJ2-5
CDR3 DNA: TGTGCCAGCAGCCAAGAGAAACAGGGGCGGACCCAGTACTTC
CDR3 protein: CASSQEKQGRTQYF

V gene: TRBV19
D gene: NA
clone size: NA
J gene: TRBJ1-3
CDR3 DNA: TGTGCCAGTAGGGGAGGGGGCTCTGGAAACACCATATATTTT
CDR3 protein: CASRGGGSGNTIYF

V gene: TRBV7-8
D gene: NA
clone size: NA
J gene: TRBJ1-2
CDR3 DNA: TGTGCCAGCAGCTTGCGTCCCGACTGGTGGGGCTATGGCTACACCTTC
CDR3 protein: CASSLRPDWWGYGYTF

V gene: TRBV9
D gene: NA
clone size: once
J gene: TRBJ2-5
CDR3 DNA: TGTGCCAGCAGCGTAGGGGGGCCAGCGGGGACGGGAGAGACCCAGTACTTC
CDR3 protein: CASSVGGPAGTGETQYF

V gene: TRBV2
D gene: TRBD1
clone size: NA
J gene: TRBJ1-1
CDR3 DNA: TGTGCCAGCCTTCAGGGGGCTGGAAGCACTGAAGCTTTCTTT
CDR3 protein: CASLQGAGSTEAFF

V gene: TRBV6-1
D gene: NA
clone size: NA
J gene: TRBJ1-2
CDR3 DNA: TGTGCCAGCACCGAACGCAGGGACGGATATGGCTACACCTTC
CDR3 protein: CASTERRDGYGYTF

V gene: TRBV2
D gene: TRBD1
clone size: NA
J gene: TRBJ1-4
CDR3 DNA: TGTGCCAGCAGTGAGATGGCAGGGGGCTTGGGAAAACTGTTTTTT
CDR3 protein: CASSEMAGGLGKLFF

V gene: TRBV5-1
D gene: NA
clone size: NA
J gene: TRBJ1-5
CDR3 DNA: TGCGCCAGCAGCTTAGTTGGGGGCGCAGGACAGCCCCAGCATTTT
CDR3 protein: CASSLVGGAGQPQHF

V gene: TRBV28
D gene: NA
clone size: NA
J gene: TRBJ2-3
CDR3 DNA: TGTGCCAGCAGTTTTATCTTCGGGACCTCTAGCACAGATACGCAGTATTTT
CDR3 protein: CASSFIFGTSSTDTQYF

V gene: TRBV7-9
D gene: NA
clone size: NA
J gene: TRBJ1-1
CDR3 DNA: TGTGCCAGCAGCTTAGCGGCAGGGGTTGCTGAAGCTTTCTTT
CDR3 protein: CASSLAAGVAEAFF

V gene: TRBV7-8
D gene: TRBD2
clone size: once
J gene: TRBJ2-2
CDR3 DNA: TGTGCCAGCAGCAGACTAGCGGAGAGGGGGACCGGGGAGCTGTTTTTT
CDR3 protein: CASSRLAERGTGELFF

V gene: TRBV5-1
D gene: TRBD2
clone size: once
J gene: TRBJ2-1
CDR3 DNA: TGCGCCAGCACCAACCTTCGGGGGGGCTCCTACAATGAGCAGTTCTTC
CDR3 protein: CASTNLRGGSYNEQFF

V gene: TRBV19
D gene: NA
clone size: many
J gene: TRBJ2-1
CDR3 DNA: TGTGCCAGTACCGACTACAGCGATGACAATGAGCAGTTCTTC
CDR3 protein: CASTDYSDDNEQFF

V gene: TRBV18
D gene: NA
clone size: NA
J gene: TRBJ2-3
CDR3 DNA: TGTGCCAGCTCACCACCCGGGGCAGATACGCAGTATTTT
CDR3 protein: CASSPPGADTQYF

V gene: TRBV4-2
D gene: TRBD2
clone size: once
J gene: TRBJ2-7
CDR3 DNA: TGTGCCAGCAGCCAAGAACTAGCGGCCCTCTCCTACGAGCAGTACTTC
CDR3 protein: CASSQELAALSYEQYF

V gene: TRBV19
D gene: TRBD1
clone size: NA
J gene: TRBJ1-1
CDR3 DNA: TGTGCCAGTAGGATAACAGGGGCTTACACTGAAGCTTTCTTT
CDR3 protein: CASRITGAYTEAFF

V gene: TRBV4-3
D gene: TRBD1
clone size: NA
J gene: TRBJ2-1
CDR3 DNA: TGCGCCAGCAGCCAACCCTGGGGAGACAGGGGGCGCGAGCAGTTCTTC
CDR3 protein: CASSQPWGDRGREQFF

V gene: TRBV29-1
D gene: NA
clone size: NA
J gene: TRBJ1-5
CDR3 DNA: TGCAGCGTGGCCCGGGGGAGTCGATACAATCAGCCCCAGCATTTT
CDR3 protein: CSVARGSRYNQPQHF

V gene: TRBV19
D gene: NA
clone size: NA
J gene: TRBJ1-5
CDR3 DNA: TGTGCCAGTAGTATATGGGGGGCGCAGGGTCAGCCCCAGCATTTT
CDR3 protein: CASSIWGAQGQPQHF

V gene: TRBV5-1
D gene: TRBD1
clone size: NA
J gene: TRBJ1-4
CDR3 DNA: TGCGCCAGCAGCGGAGGACAGGAAGGGGCTGAAAAACTGTTTTTT
CDR3 protein: CASSGGQEGAEKLFF

V gene: TRBV11-2
D gene: NA
clone size: NA
J gene: TRBJ2-5
CDR3 DNA: TGTGCCAGCAGCTTAGGGGCTAGGGAGACCCAGTACTTC
CDR3 protein: CASSLGARETQYF

V gene: TRBV4-1
D gene: NA
clone size: few
J gene: TRBJ1-1
CDR3 DNA: TGCGCCAGCAGCCCCACAGGCACTGAAGCTTTCTTT
CDR3 protein: CASSPTGTEAFF

V gene: TRBV5-6
D gene: NA
clone size: once
J gene: TRBJ1-3
CDR3 DNA: TGTGCCAGCAGCTTACGAGGACCAGGAAACACCATATATTTT
CDR3 protein: CASSLRGPGNTIYF

V gene: TRBV13
D gene: TRBD1
clone size: NA
J gene: TRBJ1-1
CDR3 DNA: TGTGCCAGCAGCTTAGGGAGGTCAGGGGGCTTGTACACTGAAGCTTTCTTT
CDR3 protein: CASSLGRSGGLYTEAFF

V gene: TRBV10-1
D gene: TRBD1
clone size: NA
J gene: TRBJ1-5
CDR3 DNA: TGCGCCAGCAGGGACGGGACAGAAGTCAATCAGCCCCAGCATTTT
CDR3 protein: CASRDGTEVNQPQHF

V gene: TRBV14
D gene: TRBD1
clone size: NA
J gene: TRBJ2-1
CDR3 DNA: TGTGCCAGCAGCCAACTGGGACAGACCAAAATTATCTACAATGAGCAGTTCTTC
CDR3 protein: CASSQLGQTKIIYNEQFF

V gene: TRBV5-5
D gene: NA
clone size: NA
J gene: TRBJ2-3
CDR3 DNA: TGTGCCAGCAGCTCGGGAGCGTCCAGCACAGATACGCAGTATTTT
CDR3 protein: CASSSGASSTDTQYF

V gene: TRBV18
D gene: NA
clone size: NA
J gene: TRBJ2-7
CDR3 DNA: TGTGCCAGCTCACCACCGGGGTCCGGGGGAGAGCTCGAGCAGTACTTC
CDR3 protein: CASSPPGSGGELEQYF

V gene: TRBV13
D gene: TRBD1
clone size: NA
J gene: TRBJ1-3
CDR3 DNA: TGTGCCAGCCATCGCCGGGACAGGGACGCCTCTGGAAACACCATATATTTT
CDR3 protein: CASHRRDRDASGNTIYF

V gene: TRBV9
D gene: NA
clone size: NA
J gene: TRBJ1-1
CDR3 DNA: TGTGCCAGCAGCGTAGTTCCAGTAATAACTGAAGCTTTCTTT
CDR3 protein: CASSVVPVITEAFF

V gene: TRBV6-6
D gene: NA
clone size: few
J gene: TRBJ1-2
CDR3 DNA: TGTGCCAGCAGTTACTCGAGTCAGGGCCCAAGTGGCTACACCTTC
CDR3 protein: CASSYSSQGPSGYTF

V gene: TRBV6-4
D gene: NA
clone size: NA
J gene: TRBJ1-5
CDR3 DNA: TGTGCCTACAAAGAGGGGAACAATCAGCCCCAGCATTTT
CDR3 protein: CAYKEGNNQPQHF

V gene: TRBV9
D gene: NA
clone size: once
J gene: TRBJ1-6
CDR3 DNA: TGTGCCAGCAGCGCGATTTGGGGGGGAACCCCCCTCCACTTT
CDR3 protein: CASSAIWGGTPLHF

V gene: TRBV7-2
D gene: NA
clone size: NA
J gene: TRBJ2-5
CDR3 DNA: TGTGCCAGCAGCTCTACTCTACGGGGCCTCCAAGAGACCCAGTACTTC
CDR3 protein: CASSSTLRGLQETQYF

V gene: TRBV18
D gene: NA
clone size: NA
J gene: TRBJ2-5
CDR3 DNA: TGTGCCAGCTCCCCTGACCTAGAGACCCAGTACTTC
CDR3 protein: CASSPDLETQYF

V gene: TRBV7-7
D gene: NA
clone size: NA
J gene: TRBJ1-5
CDR3 DNA: TGTGCTAGCAGCTTAATCGGCGCAGGGATCCGCCCCGAGCATTTT
CDR3 protein: CASSLIGAGIRPEHF

V gene: TRBV6-5
D gene: TRBD2
clone size: NA
J gene: TRBJ2-1
CDR3 DNA: TGTGCCAGCACCGTAGCGGGGGGGGGACTAAATGAGCAGTTCTTC
CDR3 protein: CASTVAGGGLNEQFF

V gene: TRBV5-1
D gene: NA
clone size: once
J gene: TRBJ2-1
CDR3 DNA: TGCGCCAGCAGCTTGGGCGACCAGGGCGATGAGCAGTTCTTC
CDR3 protein: CASSLGDQGDEQFF

V gene: TRBV9
D gene: NA
clone size: NA
J gene: TRBJ2-2
CDR3 DNA: TGTGCCAGCAGCGTAGACGGCTCACGTACCGGGGAGCTGTTTTTT
CDR3 protein: CASSVDGSRTGELFF

V gene: TRBV6-5
D gene: NA
clone size: NA
J gene: TRBJ2-7
CDR3 DNA: TGTGCCAGCAGTTCCATTAACTCCTACGAGCAGTACTTC
CDR3 protein: CASSSINSYEQYF

V gene: TRBV7-9
D gene: NA
clone size: NA
J gene: TRBJ1-2
CDR3 DNA: TGTGCCAGCAGCTTATCCGGGGAGCTTCGTGGCTACACCTTC
CDR3 protein: CASSLSGELRGYTF

V gene: TRBV7-2
D gene: NA
clone size: NA
J gene: TRBJ2-7
CDR3 DNA: TGTGCCAGCAGCTTATGGACAGACGCCTACGAGCAGTACTTC
CDR3 protein: CASSLWTDAYEQYF

V gene: TRBV5-1
D gene: TRBD2
clone size: NA
J gene: TRBJ2-1
CDR3 DNA: TGCGCCAGCAGCTTGTCTAGCGGAAACTACAATGAGCAGTTCTTC
CDR3 protein: CASSLSSGNYNEQFF

V gene: TRBV5-1
D gene: NA
clone size: NA
J gene: TRBJ1-4
CDR3 DNA: TGCGCCAGCAGCTTGGAGAGCAGAGAAAATGAAAAACTGTTTTTT
CDR3 protein: CASSLESRENEKLFF

V gene: TRBV4-1
D gene: TRBD2
clone size: NA
J gene: TRBJ2-7
CDR3 DNA: TGCGCCAGCAGCCAACCCGGACTAGCGGCACCAACCTACGAGCAGTACTTC
CDR3 protein: CASSQPGLAAPTYEQYF

V gene: TRBV21-1
D gene: NA
clone size: NA
J gene: TRBJ2-4
CDR3 DNA: TGTGCCACCACCCCCCTCGGGGACACCAACTTAGCCAAAAACATTCAGTACTTC
CDR3 protein: CATTPLGDTNLAKNIQYF

V gene: TRBV27
D gene: NA
clone size: NA
J gene: TRBJ1-5
CDR3 DNA: TGTGCCAGCAGTTTATCGTTAGGCAATCAGCCCCAGCATTTT
CDR3 protein: CASSLSLGNQPQHF

V gene: TRBV27
D gene: TRBD2
clone size: NA
J gene: TRBJ2-2
CDR3 DNA: TGTGCCAGCAGTCCTCTAGCGGGGGGGAACACCGGGGAGCTGTTTTTT
CDR3 protein: CASSPLAGGNTGELFF

V gene: TRBV27
D gene: TRBD2
clone size: NA
J gene: TRBJ2-7
CDR3 DNA: TGTGCCAGCAGCGCCCCCTCTAGCGGGAGTTCCTACGAGCAGTACTTC
CDR3 protein: CASSAPSSGSSYEQYF

V gene: TRBV5-1
D gene: NA
clone size: NA
J gene: TRBJ2-3
CDR3 DNA: TGCGCCAGCAGCCCGGGAGACGCAGATACGCAGTATTTT
CDR3 protein: CASSPGDADTQYF

V gene: TRBV11-2
D gene: NA
clone size: NA
J gene: TRBJ1-1
CDR3 DNA: TGTGCCAGCAGCCGTGGGACCGATGCGAACACTGAAGCTTTCTTT
CDR3 protein: CASSRGTDANTEAFF

V gene: TRBV27
D gene: TRBD2
clone size: NA
J gene: TRBJ2-1
CDR3 DNA: TGTGCCAGCACTCGGGGGGGCTCCTACAATGAGCAGTTCTTC
CDR3 protein: CASTRGGSYNEQFF

V gene: TRBV30
D gene: NA
clone size: NA
J gene: TRBJ1-4
CDR3 DNA: TGTGCCTGGAGTCCCCCGGACACGCGGGGAGATGAAAAACTGTTTTTT
CDR3 protein: CAWSPPDTRGDEKLFF